A selection of T cell receptor beta chains follows, all from one sample in a study of blood T cell repertoires in COVID-19. TCRdb keeps only in-frame clones here, not all; method: immunoSEQ multiplex PCR. The data hold some 270,000 clones, with 89% observed a single time. Material: PBMCs or T cells enriched from blood (not recorded which). The receptors stem from a woman between 40 and 55 years old who had recovered from COVID-19. Each CDR3 is given with its conserved first and last residue. Fields, in order: D gene, J gene, clone size, V gene, CDR3 protein, CDR3 DNA. A D gene is named only where the DNA matches it firmly. Some rows have no size entry. The others give once, few or many, or a class for an expanded clone.

NA,TRBJ1-1,NA,TRBV5-1,CASSFDGGGTEAFF,TGCGCCAGCAGCTTCGACGGGGGAGGAACTGAAGCTTTCTTT
NA,TRBJ1-1,once,TRBV30,CAWSGGWNTEAFF,TGTGCCTGGAGTGGAGGATGGAACACTGAAGCTTTCTTT
TRBD1,TRBJ2-7,NA,TRBV5-4,CASSGEDRDYEQYF,TGTGCCAGCAGCGGAGAAGACAGGGACTACGAGCAGTACTTC
NA,TRBJ1-2,NA,TRBV4-1,CASSQDQYGRFGGGRSYTF,TGCGCCAGCAGCCAAGATCAATATGGTCGTTTCGGGGGGGGACGAAGCTACACCTTC
TRBD1,TRBJ1-1,NA,TRBV6-5,CASRSQGTAAEAFF,TGTGCCAGCAGGTCACAGGGGACGGCAGCTGAAGCTTTCTTT
TRBD1,TRBJ1-2,NA,TRBV5-1,CASSFATGAGSYGYTF,TGCGCCAGCAGCTTTGCTACAGGGGCGGGTTCATATGGCTACACCTTC
TRBD1,TRBJ1-6,once,TRBV18,CASSKGQNSPLHF,TGTGCCAGCTCAAAGGGACAGAATTCACCCCTCCACTTT
TRBD1,TRBJ2-7,NA,TRBV27,CASSHRDRPSYEQYF,TGTGCCAGCAGTCACCGGGACAGACCCTCCTACGAGCAGTACTTC
TRBD1,TRBJ1-4,medium-sized,TRBV7-9,CASSFDRGEKLFF,TGTGCCAGCAGCTTTGACAGGGGTGAAAAACTGTTTTTT
NA,TRBJ2-2,NA,TRBV9,CASSPRTGELFF,TGTGCCAGCAGCCCCCGCACCGGGGAGCTGTTTTTT
TRBD1,TRBJ1-2,NA,TRBV7-9,CASSSGTDEAYGYTF,TGTGCCAGCAGCTCGGGGACAGACGAGGCCTATGGCTACACCTTC
NA,TRBJ2-7,NA,TRBV25-1,CASRPQGNEQYF,TGTGCCAGCAGACCTCAGGGAAACGAGCAGTACTTC
TRBD1,TRBJ2-5,once,TRBV5-8,CASSLKGARETQYF,TGTGCCAGCAGCTTGAAGGGGGCAAGAGAGACCCAGTACTTC
NA,TRBJ2-2,NA,TRBV7-2,CASSLREATGLFF,TGTGCCAGCAGCTTAAGGGAGGCTACCGGGCTGTTTTTT
NA,TRBJ2-1,NA,TRBV9,CASSVGGPLYNEQFF,TGTGCCAGCAGCGTAGGGGGGCCCCTCTACAATGAGCAGTTCTTC
NA,TRBJ1-1,NA,TRBV3-1/TRBV3-2,CASSQSAGGTEAFF,TGTGCCAGCAGCCAGTCAGCGGGGGGCACTGAAGCTTTCTTT
NA,TRBJ1-1,NA,TRBV20-1,CSASRNPGNTEAFF,TGCAGTGCTAGTCGGAACCCAGGCAACACTGAAGCTTTCTTT
TRBD1,TRBJ1-2,NA,TRBV9,CASSVSDWQGESTF,TGTGCCAGCAGCGTAAGCGATTGGCAGGGGGAGAGCACCTTC
NA,TRBJ2-1,NA,TRBV14,CASSRWDTGSYNEQFF,TGTGCCAGCAGCCGGTGGGACACCGGCTCCTACAATGAGCAGTTCTTC
TRBD1,TRBJ1-2,NA,TRBV6-1,CASSARLGTEGNYGYTF,TGTGCCAGCAGTGCCCGGCTAGGGACAGAGGGTAACTATGGCTACACCTTC
NA,TRBJ1-2,NA,TRBV14,CASSQGLNYGYTF,TGTGCCAGCAGCCAAGGACTGAACTATGGCTACACCTTC
TRBD1,TRBJ1-6,NA,TRBV7-9,CASSFGTGGSPLHF,TGTGCCAGCAGCTTCGGGACAGGGGGTTCACCCCTCCACTTT
TRBD1,TRBJ1-4,NA,TRBV7-9,CASSLGTVTTNEKLFF,TGTGCCAGCAGCCTCGGGACAGTGACAACTAATGAAAAACTGTTTTTT
NA,TRBJ1-1,NA,TRBV4-1,CASSPQGRVVAEAFF,TGCGCCAGCAGCCCGCAGGGCAGGGTTGTTGCTGAAGCTTTCTTT
TRBD2,TRBJ2-1,once,TRBV7-3,CASSLGRGDYNEQFF,TGTGCCAGCAGCCTGGGGCGGGGGGACTACAATGAGCAGTTCTTC
NA,TRBJ2-1,NA,TRBV6-5,CASTGQAVNEQFF,TGTGCCAGCACGGGACAAGCGGTGAATGAGCAGTTCTTC
NA,TRBJ2-2,NA,TRBV13,CASSRIRLDQNTGELFF,TGTGCCAGCAGCCGTATTCGACTAGACCAGAACACCGGGGAGCTGTTTTTT
NA,TRBJ2-1,many,TRBV6-5,CASREGLNPYNEQFF,TGTGCCAGCAGGGAGGGACTTAATCCCTACAATGAGCAGTTCTTC
NA,TRBJ2-5,NA,TRBV6-5,CASSYPKETQYF,TGTGCCAGCAGTTACCCCAAAGAGACCCAGTACTTC
TRBD2,TRBJ2-2,NA,TRBV7-8,CASSLRLAGAPGTGELFF,TGTGCCAGCAGCTTACGACTAGCGGGAGCCCCGGGGACCGGGGAGCTGTTTTTT
NA,TRBJ1-6,NA,TRBV5-1,CASSLDNYNSPLHF,TGCGCCAGCAGCTTGGACAACTATAATTCACCCCTCCACTTT
TRBD1,TRBJ1-2,NA,TRBV19,CASTSQTGAGYGYTF,TGTGCCAGTACCTCACAGACAGGGGCAGGCTATGGCTACACCTTC
TRBD2,TRBJ2-1,NA,TRBV5-1,CASSSGTSGSDEQFF,TGCGCCAGCAGCTCCGGGACTAGCGGGAGCGATGAGCAGTTCTTC
TRBD2,TRBJ2-1,NA,TRBV7-7,CASSVGLASNNEQFF,TGTGCTAGCAGCGTCGGACTAGCGTCCAACAATGAGCAGTTCTTC
TRBD1,TRBJ2-1,NA,TRBV4-2,CASSQDPNRGDNEQFF,TGTGCCAGCAGCCAAGACCCTAACAGGGGGGACAATGAGCAGTTCTTC
NA,TRBJ2-1,NA,TRBV5-5,CASKRVLGLDNEQFF,TGTGCCAGCAAGAGAGTTCTAGGATTGGACAATGAGCAGTTCTTC
TRBD1,TRBJ1-1,NA,TRBV19,CASSKFGQAKDTEAFF,TGTGCCAGTAGTAAATTCGGACAGGCCAAGGACACTGAAGCTTTCTTT
NA,TRBJ1-3,NA,TRBV6-5,CASSYSGGSSGNTIYF,TGTGCCAGCAGTTATTCGGGGGGGTCCTCTGGAAACACCATATATTTT
NA,TRBJ2-5,NA,TRBV7-9,CASSLDGSQETQYF,TGTGCCAGCAGCTTAGATGGCAGCCAAGAGACCCAGTACTTC
TRBD1,TRBJ2-7,few,TRBV9,CASSVGARTGGEQYF,TGTGCCAGCAGCGTAGGGGCACGGACAGGGGGTGAGCAGTACTTC
NA,TRBJ1-5,NA,TRBV7-2,CASSPFRTYQPQHF,TGTGCCAGCAGCCCCTTTAGGACTTATCAGCCCCAGCATTTT
TRBD2,TRBJ2-1,NA,TRBV18,CASSPIGTSGRSYNEQFF,TGTGCCAGCTCACCAATTGGGACTAGCGGCCGCTCCTACAATGAGCAGTTCTTC
TRBD1,TRBJ1-1,NA,TRBV7-9,CASSMTGAHTEAFF,TGTGCCAGCAGCATGACAGGGGCACACACTGAAGCTTTCTTT
NA,TRBJ1-5,NA,TRBV30,CAWSVRGNQPQHF,TGTGCCTGGAGTGTACGGGGCAATCAGCCCCAGCATTTT
NA,TRBJ1-3,NA,TRBV9,CASSTAGGNTIYF,TGTGCCAGCAGCACGGCGGGTGGAAACACCATATATTTT
NA,TRBJ2-3,NA,TRBV4-3,CASSQDFTGSDTQYF,TGCGCCAGCAGCCAAGATTTTACAGGGTCAGATACGCAGTATTTT
NA,TRBJ1-1,NA,TRBV19,CASKKGHNTEAFF,TGTGCCAGTAAGAAAGGACACAACACTGAAGCTTTCTTT
NA,TRBJ2-3,NA,TRBV30,CAWRNRRTDRRTDTQYF,TGTGCCTGGAGAAACCGTAGGACGGATCGGAGGACAGATACGCAGTATTTT
TRBD1,TRBJ1-2,NA,TRBV6-1,CASSEQQGALGYTF,TGTGCCAGCAGTGAACAACAGGGGGCGCTTGGCTACACCTTC
NA,TRBJ1-1,once,TRBV12-3/TRBV12-4,CASTAGATEAFF,TGTGCCAGCACTGCGGGGGCAACTGAAGCTTTCTTT
NA,TRBJ1-1,NA,TRBV7-9,CASSLAYRQGADTEAFF,TGTGCCAGCAGCTTAGCATATCGGCAGGGTGCGGACACTGAAGCTTTCTTT
TRBD1,TRBJ1-5,NA,TRBV9,CASSPDRGRGQPQHF,TGTGCCAGCAGCCCGGACAGGGGGCGAGGTCAGCCCCAGCATTTT
NA,TRBJ1-1,NA,TRBV7-9,CASSFSGQGTEAFF,TGTGCCAGCAGCTTTTCAGGTCAGGGCACTGAAGCTTTCTTT
NA,TRBJ2-3,NA,TRBV6-5,CASRYSDSTDTQYF,TGTGCCAGCAGATACAGCGATAGCACAGATACGCAGTATTTT
TRBD2,TRBJ2-1,NA,TRBV19,CASSPERLAGSYNEQFF,TGTGCCAGTAGTCCAGAGAGACTAGCGGGTTCCTACAATGAGCAGTTCTTC
NA,TRBJ1-6,few,TRBV6-5,CASSGGGVFNSPLHF,TGTGCCAGCAGCGGGGGAGGGGTTTTTAATTCACCCCTCCACTTT
NA,TRBJ1-5,once,TRBV4-1,CASSHGATNQPQHF,TGCGCCAGCAGCCATGGAGCTACGAATCAGCCCCAGCATTTT
NA,TRBJ2-7,NA,TRBV6-1,CASSTPGLSYEQYF,TGTGCCAGCAGTACCCCGGGACTCTCCTACGAGCAGTACTTC
TRBD2,TRBJ2-7,NA,TRBV5-1,CASSLAGGHSYEQYF,TGCGCCAGCAGCTTGGCGGGGGGGCACTCCTACGAGCAGTACTTC